A selection of T cell receptor beta chains follows, all from one sample in a study of regulatory T cells in long-lasting Graves disease. TCRdb itself ran the multiplex PCR reads through MiXCR, one entry per CDR3 protein. The top ten hold less than 25% of the sample, which has about 400,000 distinct CDR3 sequences, around 20% seen once. The source was peripheral blood mononuclear cells (PBMCs), collected when the disease was refractory, from a patient treated with antithyroid drugs. The receptors shown here come from a female donor with Graves disease. The CDR3 runs from the conserved cysteine through the conserved F or W.

TRBJ2-7	TRBV12-3/TRBV12-4	CASSPVPPVGVYEQYF
TRBJ1-2	TRBV20-1	CSARDHSSYGYTF
TRBJ2-7	TRBV28	CASSTGVPKEQYF
TRBJ2-7	TRBV28	CASSSGTGGEQYF
TRBJ2-5	TRBV19	CASSFTSAETQYF
TRBJ1-2	TRBV30	CAWRSNLYGYTF
TRBJ2-7	TRBV7-2	CASSLLHGTGEQYF
TRBJ2-7	TRBV7-9	CASSLSGISSYEQYF
TRBJ2-1	TRBV5-1	CASSPGQGGYNEQFF
TRBJ2-4	TRBV12-3/TRBV12-4	CASSRDNIKNIQYF
TRBJ1-1	TRBV30	CAWKYTLNTEAFF
TRBJ2-7	TRBV12-3/TRBV12-4	CASTWGTSSSYEQYF
TRBJ1-5	TRBV6-1	CASSDRRSSNQPQHF
TRBJ1-6	TRBV5-6	CASSPRPNSPLHF